This entry is about one T cell receptor beta chain. Its antigen is not known. Unique molecular identifiers featured in each of the TCR beta cDNA libraries. TCRdb redid the calling of the PCR reads with MiXCR, one entry per CDR3 protein. In the table there are about 500,000 distinct CDR3 sequences, under 55% of which are singletons. CDR3 size: 12 residues. Germline CDR1 is SGHTA and CDR2 is FQGNSA. Trimming stripped 6 bases from V and 3 bases from J, with 8 bases between. The data were obtained in a study of post-analysis software for immune sequencing data. Broader study findings: Diversity measured as normalized Chao1 was significantly lower in multiple sclerosis patients than in controls. The authors found that F measure strongly co-clustered same-batch samples. TRBV5-6, TRBV5-1 and TRBV20-1 belonged to a set of about five TRBV segments that were more frequent in patients than controls.

This rearrangement joins TRBV7-2 to TRBJ2-5; the D is unclear. The receptor was isolated from a girl aged 10 to 17 with multiple sclerosis. Specimen: blood. The CDR3 loop is CASSRNEETQYF. CDR3 sequence (DNA): TGTGCCAGCAGTCGGAACGAAGAGACCCAGTACTTC.